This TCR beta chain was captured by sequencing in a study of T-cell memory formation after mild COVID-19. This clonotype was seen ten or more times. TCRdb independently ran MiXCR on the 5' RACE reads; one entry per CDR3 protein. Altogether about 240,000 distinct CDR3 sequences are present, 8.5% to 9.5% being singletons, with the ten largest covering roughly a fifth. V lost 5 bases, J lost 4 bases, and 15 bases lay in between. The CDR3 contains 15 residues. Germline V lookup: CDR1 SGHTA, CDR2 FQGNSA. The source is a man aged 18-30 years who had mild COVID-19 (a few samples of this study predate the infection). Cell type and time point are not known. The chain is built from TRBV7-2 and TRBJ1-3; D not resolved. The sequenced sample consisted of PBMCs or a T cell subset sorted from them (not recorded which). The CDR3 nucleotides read TGTGCCAGCAGCCCCATAGCGCAATCAGGAAACACCATATATTTT. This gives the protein CASSPIAQSGNTIYF.